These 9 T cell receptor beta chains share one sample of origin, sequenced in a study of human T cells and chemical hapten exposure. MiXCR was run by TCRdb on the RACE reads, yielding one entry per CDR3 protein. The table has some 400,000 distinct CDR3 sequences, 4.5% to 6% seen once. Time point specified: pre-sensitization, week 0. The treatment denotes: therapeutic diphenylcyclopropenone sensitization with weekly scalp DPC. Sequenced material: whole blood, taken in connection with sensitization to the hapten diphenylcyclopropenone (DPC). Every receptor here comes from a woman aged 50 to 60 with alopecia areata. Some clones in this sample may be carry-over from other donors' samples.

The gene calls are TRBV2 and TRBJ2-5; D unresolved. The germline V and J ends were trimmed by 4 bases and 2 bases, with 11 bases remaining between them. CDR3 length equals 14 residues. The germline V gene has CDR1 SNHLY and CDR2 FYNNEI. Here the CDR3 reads CASSGRVAQETQYF. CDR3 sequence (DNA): TGTGCCAGCAGTGGTAGGGTTGCACAAGAGACCCAGTACTTC.

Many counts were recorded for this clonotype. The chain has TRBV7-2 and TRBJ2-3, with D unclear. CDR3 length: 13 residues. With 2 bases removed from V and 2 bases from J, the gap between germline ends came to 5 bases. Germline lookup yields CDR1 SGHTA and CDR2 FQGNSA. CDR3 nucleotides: TGTGCCAGCAGCTTACCGGCCACAGATACGCAGTATTTT. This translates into CASSLPATDTQYF. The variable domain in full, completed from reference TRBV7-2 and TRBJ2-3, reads GAGVSQSPSNKVTEKGKDVELRCDPISGHTALYWYRQSLGQGLEFLIYFQGNSAPDKSGLPSDRFSAERTGGSVSTLTIQRTQQEDSAVYLCASSLPATDTQYFGPGTRLTVL.

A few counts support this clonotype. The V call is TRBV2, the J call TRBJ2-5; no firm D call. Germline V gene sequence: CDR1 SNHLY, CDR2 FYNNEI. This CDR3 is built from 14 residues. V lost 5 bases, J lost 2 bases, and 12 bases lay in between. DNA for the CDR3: TGTGCCAGCAGTACGGGTAGTTTTCAAGAGACCCAGTACTTC. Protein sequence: CASSTGSFQETQYF. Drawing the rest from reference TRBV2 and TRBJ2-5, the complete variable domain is EPEVTQTPSHQVTQMGQEVILRCVPISNHLYFYWYRQILGQKVEFLVSFYNNEISEKSEIFDDQFSVERPDGSNFTLKIRSTKLEDSAMYFCASSTGSFQETQYFGPGTRLLVL.

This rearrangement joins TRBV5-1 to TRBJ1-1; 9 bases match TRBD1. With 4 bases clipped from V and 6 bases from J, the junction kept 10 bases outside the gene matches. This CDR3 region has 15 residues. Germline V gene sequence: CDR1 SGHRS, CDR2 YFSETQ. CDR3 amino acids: CASSPDRGSRAEAFF. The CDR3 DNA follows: TGCGCCAGCAGCCCGGACAGGGGATCAAGGGCTGAAGCTTTCTTT. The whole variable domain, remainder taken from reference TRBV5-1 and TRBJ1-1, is KAGVTQTPRYLIKTRGQQVTLSCSPISGHRSVSWYQQTPGQGLQFLFEYFSETQRNKGNFPGRFSGRQFSNSRSEMNVSTLELGDSALYLCASSPDRGSRAEAFFGQGTRLTVV.

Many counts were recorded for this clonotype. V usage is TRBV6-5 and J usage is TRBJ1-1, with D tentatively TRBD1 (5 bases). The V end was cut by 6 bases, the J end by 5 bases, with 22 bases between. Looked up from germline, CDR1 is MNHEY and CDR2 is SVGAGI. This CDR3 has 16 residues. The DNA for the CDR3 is TGTGCCAGCAGAAGTCATGGGGGGTTCCCGAAAACTGAAGCTTTCTTT. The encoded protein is CASRSHGGFPKTEAFF.

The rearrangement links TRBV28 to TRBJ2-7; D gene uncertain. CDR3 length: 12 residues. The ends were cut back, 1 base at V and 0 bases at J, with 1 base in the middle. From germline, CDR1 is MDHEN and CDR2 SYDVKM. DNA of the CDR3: TGTGCCAGCAGTTTATTCTCCTACGAGCAGTACTTC. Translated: CASSLFSYEQYF.

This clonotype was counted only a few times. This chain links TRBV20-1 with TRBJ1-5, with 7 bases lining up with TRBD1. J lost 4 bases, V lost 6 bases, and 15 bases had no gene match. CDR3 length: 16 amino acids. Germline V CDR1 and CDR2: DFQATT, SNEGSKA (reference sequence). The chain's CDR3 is CSAGDSTGFPNQPQHF. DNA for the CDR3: TGCAGTGCCGGGGACAGTACGGGCTTTCCAAATCAGCCCCAGCATTTT.

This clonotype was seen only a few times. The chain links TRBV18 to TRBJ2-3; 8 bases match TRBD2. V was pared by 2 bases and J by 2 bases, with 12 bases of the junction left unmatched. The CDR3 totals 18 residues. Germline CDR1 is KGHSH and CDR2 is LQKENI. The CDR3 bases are TGTGCCAGCTCACCATACCGGCAGCGGGGGCCATACACAGATACGCAGTATTTT. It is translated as CASSPYRQRGPYTDTQYF.

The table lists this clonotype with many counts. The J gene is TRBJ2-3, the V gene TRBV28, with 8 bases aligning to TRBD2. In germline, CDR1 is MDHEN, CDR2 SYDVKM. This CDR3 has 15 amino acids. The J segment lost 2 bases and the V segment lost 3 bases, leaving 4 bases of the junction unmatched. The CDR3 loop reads CASSFGRGDTDTQYF. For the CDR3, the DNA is TGTGCCAGCAGTTTCGGGCGGGGGGACACAGATACGCAGTATTTT. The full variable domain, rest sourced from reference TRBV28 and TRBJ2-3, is DVKVTQSSRYLVKRTGEKVFLECVQDMDHENMFWYRQDPGLGLRLIYFSYDVKMKEKGDIPEGYSVSREKKERFSLILESASTNQTSMYLCASSFGRGDTDTQYFGPGTRLTVL.